This T cell receptor beta chain emerged from a study of relationships among human T cell subsets. Whole-study results and caveats: Regulatory and Th2 subsets had few clones over 100 reads, unlike CD8+ cytotoxic cells.

The T cell receptor alpha and beta CDR3 regions were amplified from mRNA by semiquantitative ARM-PCR. ARM-PCR used tagged nested gene-specific primers, then communal superprimers for exponential amplification. Nested primers were removed by exonuclease before the second PCR round. TCRdb itself ran the multiplex PCR reads through MiXCR, one entry per CDR3 protein. The data hold 13,000 to 15,000 distinct CDR3 sequences, with 50% to 75% observed a single time. This clonotype was counted a few times. As yet, its antigen is unknown. CD4+ cells were positively selected first, then anti-CD25 beads isolated CD4+CD25+ regulatory T cells. CDR1 is SGHRS, CDR2 YFSETQ, per germline. The CDR3 loop spans 15 amino acids. V was clipped by 1 base and J by 0 bases, with 9 bases between them.

The sequencing sample was made of Tregs sorted from blood. The TCR sequence derives from a man aged 35-49 years in good health. The V gene is TRBV5-1, the J gene TRBJ2-3; D might be TRBD2 (5 bases). The CDR3 sequence is CASSLSGGSTDTQYF. The CDR3 nucleotides read TGCGCCAGCAGCTTGAGCGGAGGTAGCACAGATACGCAGTATTTT.